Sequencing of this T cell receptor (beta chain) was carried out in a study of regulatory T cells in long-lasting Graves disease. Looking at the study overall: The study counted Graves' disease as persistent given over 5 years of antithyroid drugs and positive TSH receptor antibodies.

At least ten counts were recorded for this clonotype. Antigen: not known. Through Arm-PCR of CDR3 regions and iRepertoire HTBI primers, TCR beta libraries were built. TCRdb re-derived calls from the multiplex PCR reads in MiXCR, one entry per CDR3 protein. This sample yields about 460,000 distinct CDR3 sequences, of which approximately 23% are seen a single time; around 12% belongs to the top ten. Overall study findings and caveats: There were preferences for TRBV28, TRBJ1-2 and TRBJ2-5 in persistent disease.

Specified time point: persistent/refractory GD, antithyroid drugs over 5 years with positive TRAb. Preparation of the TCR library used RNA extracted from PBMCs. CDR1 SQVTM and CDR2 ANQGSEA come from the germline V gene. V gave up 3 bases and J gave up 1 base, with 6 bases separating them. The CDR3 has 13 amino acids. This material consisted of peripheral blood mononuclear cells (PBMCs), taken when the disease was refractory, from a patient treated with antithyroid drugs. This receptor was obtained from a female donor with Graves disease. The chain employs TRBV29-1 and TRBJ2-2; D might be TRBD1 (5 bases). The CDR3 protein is CSVDQGNTGELFF. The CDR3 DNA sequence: TGCAGCGTTGATCAGGGGAACACCGGGGAGCTGTTTTTT.